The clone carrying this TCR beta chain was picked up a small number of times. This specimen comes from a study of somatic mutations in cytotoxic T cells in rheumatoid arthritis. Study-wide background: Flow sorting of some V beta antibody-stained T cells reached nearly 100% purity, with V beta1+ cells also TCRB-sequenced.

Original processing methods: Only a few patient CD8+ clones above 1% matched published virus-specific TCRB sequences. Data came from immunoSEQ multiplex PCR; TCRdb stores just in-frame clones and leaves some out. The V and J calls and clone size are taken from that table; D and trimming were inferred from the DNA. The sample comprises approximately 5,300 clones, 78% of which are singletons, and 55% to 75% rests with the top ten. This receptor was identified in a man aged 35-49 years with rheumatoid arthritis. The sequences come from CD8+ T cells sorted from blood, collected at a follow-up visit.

This CDR3 reads CASRGQFSPDTQYF. The CDR3 DNA is TGTGCCAGCAGAGGACAGTTCTCCCCAGATACGCAGTATTTT. The V call is TRBV7-9, the J call TRBJ2-3, with D possibly matching TRBD1 (6 bases). This CDR3 region has 14 residues. The germline gives CDR1 SEHNR, CDR2 FQNEAQ (reference sequence). V lost 6 bases and J lost 4, with 14 bases in between. Full variable domain (rest looked up from reference TRBV7-9 and TRBJ2-3): DTGVSQNPRHKITKRGQNVTFRCDPISEHNRLYWYRQTLGQGPEFLTYFQNEAQLEKSRLLSDRFSAERPKGSFSTLEIQRTEQGDSAMYLCASRGQFSPDTQYFGPGTRLTVL.